This TCR beta chain appears in the sequencing data of a study of T cell responses to AZD1222 COVID-19 vaccine. General study results and limits: Targeting of unmutated variant regions was reportedly seen in nearly half of spike-specific TCRs.

On this clone itself: Its target is not known.

Sequencing was performed with immunoSEQ multiplex PCR; in TCRdb, only in-frame clones are kept and a portion is missing. The sample records some 94,000 clones, 87% being singletons. Germline CDR1 is KGHSH and CDR2 is LQKENI. CDR3 size: 16 residues. Trimming removed 1 base at V and 0 bases at J, with 12 bases between. The genes are TRBV18 and TRBJ1-1, with unresolved D. The origin of this receptor is an adult in good health. The sample consisted of peripheral blood, taken on day 0 of AZD1222 vaccination. The CDR3 loop is CASSPRLAEMNTEAFF. CDR3 nucleotides: TGTGCCAGCTCACCACGATTAGCTGAAATGAACACTGAAGCTTTCTTT. Variable domain in full (rest from reference TRBV18 and TRBJ1-1): NAGVMQNPRHLVRRRGQEARLRCSPMKGHSHVYWYRQLPEEGLKFMVYLQKENIIDESGMPKERFSAEFPKEGPSILRIQQVVRGDSAAYFCASSPRLAEMNTEAFFGQGTRLTVV.